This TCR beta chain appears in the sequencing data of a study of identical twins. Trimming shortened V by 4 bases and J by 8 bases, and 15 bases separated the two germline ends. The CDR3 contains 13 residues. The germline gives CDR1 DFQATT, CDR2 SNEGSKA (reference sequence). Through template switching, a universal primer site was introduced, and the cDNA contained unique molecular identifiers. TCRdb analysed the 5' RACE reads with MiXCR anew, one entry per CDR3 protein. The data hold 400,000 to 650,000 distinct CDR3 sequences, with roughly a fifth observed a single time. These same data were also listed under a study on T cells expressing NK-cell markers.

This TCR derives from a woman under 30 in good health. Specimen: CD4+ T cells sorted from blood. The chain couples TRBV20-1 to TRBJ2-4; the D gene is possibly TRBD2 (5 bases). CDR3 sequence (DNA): TGCAGTGCTATTCTTGCCGGGGTGGACATTCAGTACTTC. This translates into CSAILAGVDIQYF.